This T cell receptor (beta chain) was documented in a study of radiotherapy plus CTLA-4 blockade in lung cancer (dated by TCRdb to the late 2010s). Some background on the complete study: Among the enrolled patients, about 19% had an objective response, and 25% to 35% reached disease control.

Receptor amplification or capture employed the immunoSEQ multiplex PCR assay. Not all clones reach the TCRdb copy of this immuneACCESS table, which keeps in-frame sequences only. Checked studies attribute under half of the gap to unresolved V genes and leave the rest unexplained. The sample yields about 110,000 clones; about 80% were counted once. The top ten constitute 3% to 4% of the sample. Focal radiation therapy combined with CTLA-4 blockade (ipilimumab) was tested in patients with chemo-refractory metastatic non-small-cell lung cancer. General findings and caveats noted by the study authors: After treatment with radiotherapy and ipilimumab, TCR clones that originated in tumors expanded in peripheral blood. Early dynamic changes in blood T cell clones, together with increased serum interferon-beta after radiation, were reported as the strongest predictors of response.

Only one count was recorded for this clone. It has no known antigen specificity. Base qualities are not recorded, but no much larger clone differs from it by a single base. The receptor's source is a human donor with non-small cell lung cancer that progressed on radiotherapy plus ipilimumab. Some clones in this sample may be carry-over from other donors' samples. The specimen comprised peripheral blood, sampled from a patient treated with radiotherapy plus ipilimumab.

At the DNA level, the sequence is TGCGCCAGCAGCTTCATGCTAGCCTACAATGAGCAGTTCTTC. Its amino acids are CASSFMLAYNEQFF. The rearrangement joined TRBV5-1 to TRBJ2-1; the D gene identity is not certain. Between the V and J ends, shortened by 2 bases and 2 bases respectively, the junction contains 8 bases. The germline V gene supplies CDR1 SGHRS and CDR2 YFSETQ. The cysteine opens and the phenylalanine closes a CDR3 of 14 amino acids. The DNA shown is the 42-base CDR3, in frame from base 1.